This T cell receptor beta chain was sequenced during a study of blood T cell repertoires in COVID-19. Across the whole study: Samples taken during acute and convalescent COVID-19 were collected in the United States, Italy and Spain. Sample material is recorded as cDNA or gDNA derived from T cells, B-cell-depleted T cells, or PBMCs.

Per germline, CDR1 KGHSH and CDR2 LQKENI. CDR3 size: 13 residues. V shed 4 bases and J shed 2 bases, with 8 bases lying between them. In the authors' workflow: The assay estimated nucleated cells by amplifying reference gene primers. Repertoires were generated with immunoSEQ multiplex PCR, while TCRdb's copy carries only in-frame clones and drops some. Clone size and the V and J calls come from that table; the DNA yielded D and trimming. The sample yields 110,000 or so clones, roughly 80% seen once. The clonotype originates from a man aged 50 or older with acute or convalescent COVID-19. The chain recombines TRBV18 with TRBJ1-2; perhaps TRBD1 as D (6 bases). Material for sequencing was peripheral blood. The DNA for the CDR3 is TGTGCCAGCTCACATGACAGGAACTATGGCTACACCTTC. Protein sequence: CASSHDRNYGYTF.